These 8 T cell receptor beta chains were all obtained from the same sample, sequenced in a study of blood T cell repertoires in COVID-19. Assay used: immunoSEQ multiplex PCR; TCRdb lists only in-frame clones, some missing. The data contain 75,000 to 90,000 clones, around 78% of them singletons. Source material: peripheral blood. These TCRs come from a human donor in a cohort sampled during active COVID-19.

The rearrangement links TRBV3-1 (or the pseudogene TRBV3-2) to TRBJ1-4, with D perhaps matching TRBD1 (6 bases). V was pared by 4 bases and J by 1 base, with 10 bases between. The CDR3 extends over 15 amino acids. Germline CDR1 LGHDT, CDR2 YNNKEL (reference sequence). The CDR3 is CASSPSGVTNEKLFF. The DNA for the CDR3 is TGTGCCAGCAGCCCCTCAGGGGTAACTAATGAAAAACTGTTTTTT.

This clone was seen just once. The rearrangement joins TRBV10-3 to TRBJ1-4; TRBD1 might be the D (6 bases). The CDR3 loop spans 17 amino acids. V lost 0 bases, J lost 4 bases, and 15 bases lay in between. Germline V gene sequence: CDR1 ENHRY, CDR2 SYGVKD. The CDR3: CAISESPPQGSNEKLFF. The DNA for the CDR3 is TGTGCCATCAGTGAGTCGCCCCCGCAGGGGAGTAATGAAAAACTGTTTTTT.

The chain's CDR3 is CASRSWGTGSAYEQYF. The DNA of the CDR3 is TGTGCCAGCAGATCCTGGGGGACAGGGAGTGCCTACGAGCAGTACTTC. The rearrangement links TRBV7-8 to TRBJ2-7; 9 positions agree with TRBD1. The CDR3 spans 16 residues. V shed 6 bases and J 2 bases; nucleotides not matched to a gene: 11. Germline V gene lookup returns CDR1 SGHVS and CDR2 FQNEAQ.

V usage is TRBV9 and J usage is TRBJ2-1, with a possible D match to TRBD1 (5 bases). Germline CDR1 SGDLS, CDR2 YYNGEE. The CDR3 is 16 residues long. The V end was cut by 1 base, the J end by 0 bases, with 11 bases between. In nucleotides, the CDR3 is TGTGCCAGCAGCGTAACACAGGCAAGCTCCTACAATGAGCAGTTCTTC. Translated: CASSVTQASSYNEQFF. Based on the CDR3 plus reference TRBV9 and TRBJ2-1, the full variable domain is DSGVTQTPKHLITATGQRVTLRCSPRSGDLSVYWYQQSLDQGLQFLIQYYNGEERAKGNILERFSAQQFPDLHSELNLSSLELGDSALYFCASSVTQASSYNEQFFGPGTRLTVL.

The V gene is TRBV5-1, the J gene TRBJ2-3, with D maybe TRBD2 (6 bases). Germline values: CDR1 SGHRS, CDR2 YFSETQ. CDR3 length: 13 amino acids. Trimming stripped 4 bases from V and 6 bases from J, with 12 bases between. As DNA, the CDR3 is TGCGCCAGCAGCCCGGGAGATCGGGATACGCAGTATTTT. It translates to CASSPGDRDTQYF.

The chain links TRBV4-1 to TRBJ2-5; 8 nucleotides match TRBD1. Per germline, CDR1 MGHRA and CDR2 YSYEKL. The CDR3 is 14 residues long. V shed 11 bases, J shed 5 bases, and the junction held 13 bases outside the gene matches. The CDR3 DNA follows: TGCGCCCCTTCCTGGGGGACAGGAAGGGAGACCCAGTACTTC. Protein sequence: CAPSWGTGRETQYF.

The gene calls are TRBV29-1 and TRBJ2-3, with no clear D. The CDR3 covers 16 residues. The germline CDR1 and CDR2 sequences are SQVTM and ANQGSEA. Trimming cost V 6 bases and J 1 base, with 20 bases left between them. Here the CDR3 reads CSVAHPTRPGTDTQYF. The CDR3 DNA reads TGCAGCGTCGCGCACCCGACTCGCCCTGGCACAGATACGCAGTATTTT.

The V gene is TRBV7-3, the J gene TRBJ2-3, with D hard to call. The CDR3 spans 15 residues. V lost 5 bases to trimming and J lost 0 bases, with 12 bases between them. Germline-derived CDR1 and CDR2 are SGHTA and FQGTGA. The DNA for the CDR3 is TGTGCCAGCAGCAAAAGTCGGCGGAGCACAGATACGCAGTATTTT. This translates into CASSKSRRSTDTQYF.